Sequencing of this TCR beta chain was carried out in a study of shared clonotypes between healthy human individuals. Measured with immunoSEQ multiplex PCR; TCRdb has only the in-frame clones, and not every one. The sample lists over 2 million clones; roughly 92% were seen once. Input material: naive CD4+ T cells from PBMCs. Subset described: CD45RA+ positively selected. The sequence came from a man between 18 and 29 years old in good health. Some clones in this sample may be carry-over from other donors' samples.

CDR3 sequence: CASSLDSGSNEQFF. The CDR3 region has the DNA TGTGCCAGCAGCTTGGATAGCGGGAGTAATGAGCAGTTCTTC. The chain couples TRBV5-4 to TRBJ2-1; 9 nucleotides match TRBD2. The CDR3 consists of 14 residues. Germline values: CDR1 SGHNT, CDR2 YYREEE (reference sequence). Unmatched junction bases numbered 2, after V lost 0 bases and J lost 7 bases.